This record looks at one T cell receptor beta chain sequence and its context. The antigen remains undetermined. This entry belongs to a study of cytomegalovirus exposure and HLA in healthy donors. Notes on the study in general: Information on immune exposure was restricted to one variable (CMV serostatus).

Both 60 Vbeta primers and 13 Jbeta primers went into the PCR. Repertoires were generated with immunoSEQ multiplex PCR, while TCRdb's copy carries only in-frame clones and drops some. The sample gives about 160,000 clones, around 84% of which show up once; approximately 2% is in the top ten. Germline CDR1 MNHNY, CDR2 SVGAGI (reference sequence). The CDR3 is made up of 13 amino acids. The V end was cut by 6 bases, the J end by 2 bases, with 10 bases between. This chain uses TRBV6-6 with TRBJ1-1, with D possibly matching TRBD1 (6 bases). Input material: PBMCs. This receptor was taken from a man younger than 35 in good health and CMV-seronegative. Written as DNA, the CDR3 is TGTGCCAGCAGGTTACAGGGTAACACTGAAGCTTTCTTT. Amino acid sequence: CASRLQGNTEAFF.